This T cell receptor beta chain was retrieved from a study of T-cell reconstitution after alpha-beta-depleted transplantation in children. Overall study results and limits: Roughly two months post-transplant, alpha-beta T cells reportedly originated from several hundred graft clones that had expanded. T-cell counts and diversity were attributed mostly to newly produced T cells one year after transplant. Several patients had high TCRbeta diversity at day 60; it came from surviving recipient T cells and thymic progenitors.

The authors prepared the TCRbeta library with unique molecular identifiers. One entry per CDR3 protein results from TCRdb running MiXCR on the PCR reads. The sample consists of about 440,000 distinct CDR3 sequences, 43% of them appearing once. Germline lookup yields CDR1 SGHDT and CDR2 YYEEEE. CDR3 length: 15 residues. With 0 bases clipped from V and 5 bases from J, the junction kept 7 bases outside the gene matches. This clonotype was picked up many times. Its antigen is unknown. The genes are TRBV5-6 and TRBJ2-5, with 7 bases that match TRBD1. The source is a girl aged 2-10 years with aplastic anemia, due to receive a stem cell transplant. Material: PBMCs, obtained before TCRalphabeta/CD19-depleted stem cell transplant. CDR3 in amino acids: CASSLDRGNSETQYF. The CDR3 nucleotides read TGTGCCAGCAGCTTGGACAGGGGAAATTCGGAGACCCAGTACTTC.